The sequence of this T cell receptor beta chain was determined in a study of PD-1 blockade in classical Hodgkin lymphoma. Study results and caveats: Patients with a complete response exhibited baseline diversity comparable to newly diagnosed patients.

Time point meaning: cycle 4 day 1 (C4D1), after more than five weeks of nivolumab. Every single patient, without exception, relapsed after autologous stem cell transplantation, and brentuximab vedotin exposure varied. The protocol was immunoSEQ multiplex PCR, while the TCRdb copy is restricted to in-frame clones and leaves out a portion. The sample holds about 96,000 clones, 90% to 95% seen once. Worth noting for this clone: Its antigen remains unknown.

This CDR3 region has 15 residues. Per germline, CDR1 LNHDA and CDR2 SQIVND (reference sequence). Deletions cut 3 bases from V and 3 bases from J, with 11 bases between. The specimen was peripheral blood mononuclear cells (PBMCs), collected before the fourth cycle of nivolumab. The receptor was derived from a human donor with classical Hodgkin lymphoma. V usage is TRBV19 and J usage is TRBJ2-2, with D hard to call. The CDR3 region has the DNA TGTGCCAGTAGTATTGGCGGTCAGTACACCGGGGAGCTGTTTTTT. Its protein product is CASSIGGQYTGELFF.